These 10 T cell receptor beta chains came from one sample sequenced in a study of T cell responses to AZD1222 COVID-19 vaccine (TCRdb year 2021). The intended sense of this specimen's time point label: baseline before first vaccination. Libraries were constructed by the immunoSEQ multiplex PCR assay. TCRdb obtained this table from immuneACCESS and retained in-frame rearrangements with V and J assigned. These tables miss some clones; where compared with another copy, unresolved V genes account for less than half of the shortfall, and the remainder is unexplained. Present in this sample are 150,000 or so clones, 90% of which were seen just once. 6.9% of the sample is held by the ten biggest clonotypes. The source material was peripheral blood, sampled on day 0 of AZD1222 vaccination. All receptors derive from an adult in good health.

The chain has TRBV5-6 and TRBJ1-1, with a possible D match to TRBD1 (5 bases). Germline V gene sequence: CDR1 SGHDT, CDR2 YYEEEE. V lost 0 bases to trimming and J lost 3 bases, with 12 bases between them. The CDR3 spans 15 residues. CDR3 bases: TGTGCCAGCAGCTTGGATTGGGGCCGGGACACTGAAGCTTTCTTT. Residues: CASSLDWGRDTEAFF.

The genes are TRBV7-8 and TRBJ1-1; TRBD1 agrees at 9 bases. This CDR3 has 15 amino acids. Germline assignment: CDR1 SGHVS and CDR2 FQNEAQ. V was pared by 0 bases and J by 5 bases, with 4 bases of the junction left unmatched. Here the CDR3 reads CASSLAGTGSTEAFF. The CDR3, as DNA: TGTGCCAGCAGCTTAGCCGGGACAGGGTCTACTGAAGCTTTCTTT.

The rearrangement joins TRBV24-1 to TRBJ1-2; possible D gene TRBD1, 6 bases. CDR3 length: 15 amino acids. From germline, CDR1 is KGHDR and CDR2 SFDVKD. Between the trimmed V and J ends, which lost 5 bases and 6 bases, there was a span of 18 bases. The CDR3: CATSARDTPVDGYTF. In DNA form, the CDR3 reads TGTGCCACCAGTGCTCGGGACACCCCGGTCGATGGCTACACCTTC.

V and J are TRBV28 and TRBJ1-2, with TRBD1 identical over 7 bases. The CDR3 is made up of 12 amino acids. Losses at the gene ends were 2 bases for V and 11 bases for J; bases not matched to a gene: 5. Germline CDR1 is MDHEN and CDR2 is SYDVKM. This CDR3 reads CASSLGQGGYTF. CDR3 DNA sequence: TGTGCCAGCAGTTTAGGGCAGGGGGGGTACACCTTC.

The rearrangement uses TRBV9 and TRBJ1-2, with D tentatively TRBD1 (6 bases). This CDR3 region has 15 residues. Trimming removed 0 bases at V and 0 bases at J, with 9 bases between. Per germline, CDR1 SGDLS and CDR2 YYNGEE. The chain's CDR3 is CASSVVTGPNYGYTF. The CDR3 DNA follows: TGTGCCAGCAGCGTAGTAACAGGGCCTAACTATGGCTACACCTTC.

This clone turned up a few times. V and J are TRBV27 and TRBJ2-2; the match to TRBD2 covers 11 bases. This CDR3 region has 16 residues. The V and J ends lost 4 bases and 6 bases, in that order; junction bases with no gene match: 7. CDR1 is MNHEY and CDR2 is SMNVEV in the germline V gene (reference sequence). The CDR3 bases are TGTGCCAGCAGTTCCCCTAGCGGGGGGCTTCCCGGGGAGCTGTTTTTT. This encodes CASSSPSGGLPGELFF.

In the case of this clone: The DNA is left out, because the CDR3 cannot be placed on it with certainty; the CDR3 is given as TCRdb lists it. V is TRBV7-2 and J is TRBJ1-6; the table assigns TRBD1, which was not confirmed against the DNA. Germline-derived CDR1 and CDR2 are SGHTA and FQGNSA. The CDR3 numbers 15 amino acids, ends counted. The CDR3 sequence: CASSFFVPENSPLHF.

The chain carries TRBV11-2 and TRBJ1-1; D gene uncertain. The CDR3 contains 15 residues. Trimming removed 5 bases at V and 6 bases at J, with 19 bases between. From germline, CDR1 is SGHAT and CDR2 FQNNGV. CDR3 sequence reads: CASSPVVSGSSEAFF. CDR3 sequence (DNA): TGTGCCAGCAGCCCTGTTGTTTCTGGGAGCTCTGAAGCTTTCTTT.

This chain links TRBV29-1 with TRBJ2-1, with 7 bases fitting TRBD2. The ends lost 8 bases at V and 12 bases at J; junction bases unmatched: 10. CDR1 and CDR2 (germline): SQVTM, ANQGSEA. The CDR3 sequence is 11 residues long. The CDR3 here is CSPRTGEGQFF. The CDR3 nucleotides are TGCAGCCCCCGGACCGGGGAGGGGCAGTTCTTC.

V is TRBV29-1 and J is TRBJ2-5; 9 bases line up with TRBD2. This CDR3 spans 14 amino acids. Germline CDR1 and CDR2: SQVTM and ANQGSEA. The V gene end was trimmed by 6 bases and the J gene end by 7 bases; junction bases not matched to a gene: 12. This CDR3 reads CSVTSGLGGRTQYF. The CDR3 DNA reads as TGCAGCGTAACTAGCGGGCTAGGGGGAAGGACCCAGTACTTC.